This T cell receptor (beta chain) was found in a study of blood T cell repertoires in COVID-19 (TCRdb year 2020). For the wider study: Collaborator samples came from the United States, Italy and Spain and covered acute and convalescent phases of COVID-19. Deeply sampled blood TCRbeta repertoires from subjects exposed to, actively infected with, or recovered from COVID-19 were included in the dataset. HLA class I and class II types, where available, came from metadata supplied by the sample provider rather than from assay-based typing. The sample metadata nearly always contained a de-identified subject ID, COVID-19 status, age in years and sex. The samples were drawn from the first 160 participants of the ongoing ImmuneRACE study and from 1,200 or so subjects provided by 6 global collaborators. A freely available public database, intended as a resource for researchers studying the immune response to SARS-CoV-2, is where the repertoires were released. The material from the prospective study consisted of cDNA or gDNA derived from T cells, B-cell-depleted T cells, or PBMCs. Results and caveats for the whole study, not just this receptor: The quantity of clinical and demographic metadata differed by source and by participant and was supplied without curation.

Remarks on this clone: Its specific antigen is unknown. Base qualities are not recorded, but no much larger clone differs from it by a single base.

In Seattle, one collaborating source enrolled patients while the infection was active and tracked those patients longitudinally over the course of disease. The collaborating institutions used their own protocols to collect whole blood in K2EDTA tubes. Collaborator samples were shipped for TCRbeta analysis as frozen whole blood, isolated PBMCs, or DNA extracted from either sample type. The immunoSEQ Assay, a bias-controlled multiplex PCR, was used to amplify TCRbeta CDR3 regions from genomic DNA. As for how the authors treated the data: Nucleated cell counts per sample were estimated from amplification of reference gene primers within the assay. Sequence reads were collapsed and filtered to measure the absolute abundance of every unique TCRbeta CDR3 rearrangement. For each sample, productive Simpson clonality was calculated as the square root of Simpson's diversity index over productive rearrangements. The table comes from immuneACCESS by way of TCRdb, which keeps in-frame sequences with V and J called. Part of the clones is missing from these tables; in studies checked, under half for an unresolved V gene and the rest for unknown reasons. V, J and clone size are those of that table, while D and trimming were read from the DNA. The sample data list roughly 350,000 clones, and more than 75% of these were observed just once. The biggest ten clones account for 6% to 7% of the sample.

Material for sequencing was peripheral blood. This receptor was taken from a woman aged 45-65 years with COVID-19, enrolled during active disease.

The CDR3 region: CASSLGQSNYGYTF. The DNA reads TGTGCCAGCAGCTTAGGGCAGTCGAACTATGGCTACACCTTC. The chain links TRBV7-9 with TRBJ1-2; no D gene can be assigned with confidence. CDR1 and CDR2, looked up from the germline V gene (reference sequence), are SEHNR and FQNEAQ. V lost 1 base and J lost 2 bases; the stretch between them is 8 bases long. Counted from cysteine to phenylalanine, this CDR3 has 14 amino acids. Only the CDR3 portion is preserved as DNA: 42 bases, with reading frame beginning at the first base.